This T cell receptor beta chain was found in a study of T cells in Graves' hyperthyroidism and ophthalmopathy (dated by TCRdb to the late 2010s). Study-level background: Peripheral blood samples were taken at the time of initial diagnosis, prior to any treatment. A discovery cohort of about a hundred patients, approximately 44 with Graves' ophthalmopathy and more than 55 with stable Graves' hyperthyroidism, was used to find distinguishing TCR V-J signatures. An independent validation cohort of around 19 hyperthyroidism patients and approximately 15 patients who later progressed to ophthalmopathy tested prospective prediction of ophthalmopathy. For training and testing, the roughly 97 patients in the discovery cohort were randomly divided in a 7:3 ratio. Thyroid tissue and blood T-cell repertoires from six Graves' hyperthyroidism patients were also compared in the study. After blood sampling, hyperthyroidism patients were treated with methimazole at a starting dose of 30 mg daily, and ophthalmopathy patients were treated with high-dose intravenous methylprednisolone. According to the paper, TCR Vbeta CDR3 sequencing was carried out on 135 peripheral blood samples, which came from approximately 43 ophthalmopathy, some 73 hyperthyroidism and some 17 progressor patients. What the work shows at the level of the full study, not this receptor alone: A model built on a 13 V-J signature distinguished ophthalmopathy from stable hyperthyroidism, reaching over 85% sensitivity and about 81% specificity in cross-validation and 80%/75% in testing. Most expanded thyroid clonotypes (frequency above 0.001) were also detected in blood, suggesting blood repertoires may reflect thyroid immune responses. Sample size was not statistically predetermined, and investigators were not blinded to group allocation. During validation, the model predicted progression to ophthalmopathy a median of around 7 months ahead of onset, with more than 55% sensitivity and more than 72% specificity.

This clonotype has at least ten counts. The specificity of this receptor is unknown. Base quality data are lacking; no much larger clone is found one base away. The TCR beta CDR3 regions were amplified from RNA transcripts. A first-round RT-PCR of the TCR CDR3 used the HTBI primer set with the Qiagen OneStep RT-PCR kit. The libraries were constructed in a second round of multiplex PCR and then size-selected and purified. Paired-end sequencing of the libraries was performed with 100 bp reads on an Illumina HiSeq2000. The authors processed their data as follows. SOAPnuke was used to process the raw data, with reads discarded if the reads contained adapters or uncalled bases, had a mean Phred below 15, or lacked an exact constant-primer or identifier match. COPE v1.2.5 was used to merge the high-quality paired reads, and each unique nucleotide sequence was defined as a clonotype. MiTCR v1.1 was used to align clonotypes to the IMGT TRBV, TRBD and TRBJ reference segments. The analysis was restricted to V-J combinations with a frequency above 0.0001, which together covered 98% to 99.2% of the repertoires. A TCS score was defined as the ratio of F50 (clonal expansion) to E x V (chaos), with BLOSUM62-based TCRdist applied between CDR3 peptides within each V-J. Welch's t-statistics and random forest reduced 500 to 550 V-J features to 13, which were used in a naive Bayes classifier (R e1071). Through fastp at Q25 and MiXCR, TCRdb rebuilt clones from the public reads, retaining in-frame beta chains. Identical CDR3 protein sequences are pooled into one entry, listed with their most common genes and DNA. It is TCRdb's table, rather than the study itself, that gives the V and J calls and clone size. This sample has about 770,000 distinct CDR3 sequences in its table, and over 15% of those were observed once. The top ten clones comprise 15% to 20% of the sample.

Hyperthyroidism patients were newly diagnosed, with disease duration under 2 months, and aged 18 to 65 years. Any patient with an uncontrolled infection, another autoimmune disease, pregnancy or lactation was excluded. Diagnoses were based on clinical symptoms, serum thyroxine and TRAb, thyroid ultrasound and orbital computed tomography. Blood from progressor patients was drawn when they were first diagnosed with hyperthyroidism, before any ophthalmopathy symptoms appeared. Ficoll-Paque density gradient centrifugation was used to isolate PBMCs from about 9 ml of fresh peripheral blood. Patients classed as progressors first received a Graves' hyperthyroidism diagnosis and then went on to develop ophthalmopathy during follow-up. Trizol reagent was used to extract total RNA, and RNA quality was then checked on an Agilent 2100 Bioanalyzer. The CDR3 numbers 13 residues from cysteine through phenylalanine. Only the CDR3 DNA is retained, 39 bases long and in frame from the first base. V has 2 bases trimmed and J has 5 bases trimmed; junction bases matching no gene number 2.

Sequencing was done on a sample of blood. The receptor comes from a woman between 45 and 60 years old with Graves' hyperthyroidism that later progressed to Graves' ophthalmopathy. The sequence links TRBV12-3 or TRBV12-4 to TRBJ1-1; TRBD1 aligns with 7 central bases. The DNA is TGTGCCAGCAGTTTACAGGGGGAGACTGAAGCTTTCTTT. This gives the protein CASSLQGETEAFF.